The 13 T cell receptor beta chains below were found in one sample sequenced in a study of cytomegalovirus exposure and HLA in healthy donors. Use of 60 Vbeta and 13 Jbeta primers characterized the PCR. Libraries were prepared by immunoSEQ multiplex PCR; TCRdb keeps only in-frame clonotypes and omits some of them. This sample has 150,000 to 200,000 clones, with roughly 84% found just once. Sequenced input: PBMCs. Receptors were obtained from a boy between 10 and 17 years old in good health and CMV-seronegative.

As DNA, the CDR3 is TGTGCCAGCAGCCCGGGACAGGGGAACACTGAAGCTTTCTTT. Translating it yields CASSPGQGNTEAFF. The rearrangement joins TRBV7-9 to TRBJ1-1, with TRBD1 matching 9 bases. Germline V gives CDR1 SEHNR, CDR2 FQNEAQ (reference sequence). The CDR3 is made up of 14 amino acids. Trimming took 5 bases from V and 1 from J; bases not matched to a gene: 2.

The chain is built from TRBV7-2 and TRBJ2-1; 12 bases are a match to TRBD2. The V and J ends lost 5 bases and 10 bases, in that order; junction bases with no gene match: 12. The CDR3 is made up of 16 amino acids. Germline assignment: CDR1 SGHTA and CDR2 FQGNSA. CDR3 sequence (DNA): TGTGCCAGCAGCCCGTCACTAGCGGGAGGAGCGTTAGAGCAGTTCTTC. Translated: CASSPSLAGGALEQFF.

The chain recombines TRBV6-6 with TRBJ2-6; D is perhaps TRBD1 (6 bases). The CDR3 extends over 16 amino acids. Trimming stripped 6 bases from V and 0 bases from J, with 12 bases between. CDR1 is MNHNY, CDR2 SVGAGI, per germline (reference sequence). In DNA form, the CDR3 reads TGTGCCAGCAGCCACTACAGGGACTCTGGGGCCAACGTCCTGACTTTC. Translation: CASSHYRDSGANVLTF.

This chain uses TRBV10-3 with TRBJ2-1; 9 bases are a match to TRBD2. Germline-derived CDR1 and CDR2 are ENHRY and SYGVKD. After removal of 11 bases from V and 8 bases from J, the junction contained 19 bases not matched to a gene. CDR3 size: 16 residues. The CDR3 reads CAANSGTSISRDEQFF. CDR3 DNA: TGTGCCGCCAATTCCGGGACTAGCATCTCCAGGGATGAGCAGTTCTTC.

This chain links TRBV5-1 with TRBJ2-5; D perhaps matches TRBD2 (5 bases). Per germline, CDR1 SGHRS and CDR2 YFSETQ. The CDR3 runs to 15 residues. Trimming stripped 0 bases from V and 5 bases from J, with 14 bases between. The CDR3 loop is CASSLGFGVRETQYF. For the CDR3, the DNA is TGCGCCAGCAGCTTGGGTTTCGGGGTCCGGGAGACCCAGTACTTC.

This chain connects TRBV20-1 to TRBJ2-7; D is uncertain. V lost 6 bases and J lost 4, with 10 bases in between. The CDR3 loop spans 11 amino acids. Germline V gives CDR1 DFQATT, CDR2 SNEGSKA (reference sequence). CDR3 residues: CSAFERYEQYF. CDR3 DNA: TGCAGTGCGTTCGAGAGGTACGAGCAGTACTTC.

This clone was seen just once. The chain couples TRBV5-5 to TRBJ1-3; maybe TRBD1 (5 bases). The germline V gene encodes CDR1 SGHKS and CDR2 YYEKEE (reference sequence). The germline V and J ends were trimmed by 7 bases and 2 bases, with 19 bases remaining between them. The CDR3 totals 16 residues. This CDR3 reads CASGPGDSDPGNTIYF. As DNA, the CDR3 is TGTGCCAGCGGCCCCGGAGACAGCGACCCTGGAAACACCATATATTTT.

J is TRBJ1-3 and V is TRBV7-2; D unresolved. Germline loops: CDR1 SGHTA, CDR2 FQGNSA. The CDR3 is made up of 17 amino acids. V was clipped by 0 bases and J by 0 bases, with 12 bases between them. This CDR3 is CASSLAATRGSGNTIYF. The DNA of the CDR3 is TGTGCCAGCAGCTTAGCAGCCACGAGAGGCTCTGGAAACACCATATATTTT. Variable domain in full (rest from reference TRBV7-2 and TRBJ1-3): GAGVSQSPSNKVTEKGKDVELRCDPISGHTALYWYRQSLGQGLEFLIYFQGNSAPDKSGLPSDRFSAERTGGSVSTLTIQRTQQEDSAVYLCASSLAATRGSGNTIYFGEGSWLTVV.

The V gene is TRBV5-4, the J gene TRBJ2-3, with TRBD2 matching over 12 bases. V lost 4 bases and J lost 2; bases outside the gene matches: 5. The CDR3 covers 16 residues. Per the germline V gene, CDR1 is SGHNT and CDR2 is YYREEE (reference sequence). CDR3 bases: TGTGCCAGCAGCCACGGACTAGCGGGATACACAGATACGCAGTATTTT. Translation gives CASSHGLAGYTDTQYF.

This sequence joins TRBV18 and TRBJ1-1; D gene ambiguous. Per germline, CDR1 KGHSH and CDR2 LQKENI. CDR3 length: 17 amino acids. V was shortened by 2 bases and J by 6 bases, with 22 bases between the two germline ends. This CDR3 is CASSPELPRGLRAEAFF. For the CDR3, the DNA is TGTGCCAGCTCACCAGAATTGCCTAGAGGTTTGAGGGCTGAAGCTTTCTTT.

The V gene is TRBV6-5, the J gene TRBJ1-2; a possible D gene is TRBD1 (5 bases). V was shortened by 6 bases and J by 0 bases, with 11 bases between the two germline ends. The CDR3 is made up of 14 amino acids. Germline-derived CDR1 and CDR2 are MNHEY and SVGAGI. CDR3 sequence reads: CASRATEPNYGYTF. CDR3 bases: TGTGCCAGCAGGGCGACAGAGCCTAACTATGGCTACACCTTC.

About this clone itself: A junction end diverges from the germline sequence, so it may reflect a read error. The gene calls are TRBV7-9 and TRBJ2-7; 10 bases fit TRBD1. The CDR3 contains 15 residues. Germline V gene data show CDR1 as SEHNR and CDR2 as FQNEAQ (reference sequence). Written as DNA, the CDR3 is TGTGCCAGCAGCTTCGGACAGGGGGTTTCCTACGAGCAGCACTTC. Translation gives CASSFGQGVSYEQHF.

The CDR3 is CASSLGGGYNEQFF. The CDR3 coding sequence is TGTGCCAGCAGCTTAGGTGGCGGTTACAATGAGCAGTTCTTC. The chain employs TRBV7-3 and TRBJ2-1; D unresolved. The CDR3 is 14 amino acids. Trimming left V 2 bases short and J 4 bases short, with 9 bases between. CDR1 and CDR2 (germline): SGHTA, FQGTGA.